This passage covers 10 T cell receptor beta chains from one sample sequenced in a study of CD8 T cells in Susac syndrome. RNA was extracted with the RNeasy kit, and a quantity of about 0.45 to 1 ug was reverse transcribed using random hexamers. TCRdb analysed the immunoSEQ multiplex PCR reads with MiXCR anew, one entry per CDR3 protein. The table has about 52,000 distinct CDR3 sequences, 93% seen once. Sequenced sample: CD8+ T cells from PBMCs. These receptors all come from a human donor with multiple sclerosis.

The chain is built from TRBV6-5 and TRBJ1-6, with TRBD1 matching over 9 bases. The CDR3 runs 15 residues. Germline CDR1 reads MNHEY; CDR2 reads SVGAGI. V trimming: 4 bases; J trimming: 10 bases; junction bases outside the gene matches: 8. Written as DNA, the CDR3 is TGTGCCAGCAGTTCCACAGGGGGCAAGGGCTCACCCCTCCACTTT. Protein: CASSSTGGKGSPLHF.

This chain joins TRBV7-9 and TRBJ2-7; either TRBD1 or TRBD2 may fit D (6 bases each). This CDR3 region has 14 residues. The V gene lost 5 bases and the J gene lost 7 bases, with 18 bases spanning the gap. CDR1 is SEHNR, CDR2 FQNEAQ, per germline (reference sequence). The CDR3 region has the DNA TGTGCCAGCAGCACTTGGGGGGCTTCGGGGGAGCAGTACTTC. Its protein product is CASSTWGASGEQYF.

The chain is built from TRBV13 and TRBJ2-7; perhaps TRBD1 as D (5 bases). The V end lost 3 bases, the J end lost 6 bases, and 9 bases lay between the germline ends. Germline CDR1 reads PRHDT; CDR2 reads FYEKMQ (reference sequence). This CDR3 has 12 amino acids. CDR3 nucleotide sequence: TGTGCCAGCAGCTTCCCAGGGTCCGAGCAGTACTTC. Protein sequence: CASSFPGSEQYF.

This clonotype has more than one count but fewer than ten. This chain uses TRBV6-5 with TRBJ2-6; TRBD1 is a possible D gene (7 bases). V was cut by 3 bases and J by 4 bases, with 19 bases left in between. The CDR3 is 18 amino acids. The germline V gene encodes CDR1 MNHEY and CDR2 SVGAGI. The CDR3 spells CASSYILQGRSGANVLTF. DNA for the CDR3: TGTGCCAGCAGTTATATCTTACAGGGGAGGTCCGGGGCCAACGTCCTGACTTTC.

The chain carries TRBV6-4 and TRBJ2-1, with TRBD1 as a possible D gene (6 bases). Trimming removed 3 bases from V and 2 bases from J, with 11 bases in between. Per the germline V gene, CDR1 is MRHNA and CDR2 is SNTAGT. The CDR3 extends over 15 amino acids. DNA of the CDR3: TGTGCCAGCAGTGAAGAGACAGGTACCTACAATGAGCAGTTCTTC. Translated: CASSEETGTYNEQFF.

This chain joins TRBV7-9 and TRBJ2-1; D ambiguous. Germline CDR1 SEHNR, CDR2 FQNEAQ (reference sequence). The V gene lost 0 bases and the J gene lost 9 bases, with 9 bases spanning the gap. The CDR3 extends over 13 amino acids. CDR3 in amino acids: CASSLAWGGEQFF. In DNA form, the CDR3 reads TGTGCCAGCAGCTTAGCGTGGGGTGGTGAGCAGTTCTTC.

The chain is built from TRBV2 and TRBJ1-3; the match to TRBD1 covers 7 bases. The germline gives CDR1 SNHLY, CDR2 FYNNEI. The ends lost 9 bases at V and 5 bases at J; junction bases unmatched: 4. This CDR3 contains 12 residues. The CDR3 region has the DNA TGTGCCAGACGACAGGGTAGAAACACCATATATTTT. Translating it yields CARRQGRNTIYF.

The V call is TRBV7-9, the J call TRBJ1-3, with TRBD1 matching over 7 bases. In germline, CDR1 is SEHNR, CDR2 FQNEAQ (reference sequence). This CDR3 is built from 17 residues. After removal of 4 bases from V and 3 bases from J, the junction contained 12 bases not matched to a gene. DNA for the CDR3: TGTGCCAGCAGCTATCGCGACAGGGCGGGTGATGGAAACACCATATATTTT. This gives the protein CASSYRDRAGDGNTIYF. The full variable domain, rest sourced from reference TRBV7-9 and TRBJ1-3, is DTGVSQNPRHKITKRGQNVTFRCDPISEHNRLYWYRQTLGQGPEFLTYFQNEAQLEKSRLLSDRFSAERPKGSFSTLEIQRTEQGDSAMYLCASSYRDRAGDGNTIYFGEGSWLTVV.

The J gene is TRBJ1-1, the V gene TRBV23-1; no reliable D call. TRBV23-1 qualifies as an ORF whose function is uncertain. This CDR3 has 18 residues. V shed 5 bases and J shed 1 base, with 23 bases lying between them. CDR3 amino acids: CASSRRRVCAQQNTEAFF. The CDR3 region has the DNA TGCGCCAGCAGTAGGAGGAGGGTTTGTGCACAACAGAACACTGAAGCTTTCTTT.

The J gene is TRBJ2-2, the V gene TRBV7-9; 9 nucleotides line up with TRBD1. Germline V gene sequence: CDR1 SEHNR, CDR2 FQNEAQ (reference sequence). The CDR3 has 14 residues. Trimming removed 5 bases from V and 5 bases from J; junction bases left unmatched: 3. The CDR3 sequence: CASSGGQGTGELFF. CDR3 sequence (DNA): TGTGCCAGCAGCGGCGGACAGGGGACCGGGGAGCTGTTTTTT.